These T cell receptor beta chains were read from a single sample in a study of T-cell memory formation after mild COVID-19. TCRdb recomputed calls from the 5' RACE reads with MiXCR, one row per CDR3 protein. The sample carries 200,000 to 250,000 distinct CDR3 sequences, around 17% recorded once. What was sequenced was PBMCs or a T cell subset sorted from them (not recorded which). Receptors were obtained from a man between 18 and 35 years old who had mild COVID-19 (a few samples of this study predate the infection). Cell type and time point are not known. The CDR3 runs from the conserved cysteine through the conserved F or W. D genes are given only for firm matches. Expanded clones get a size class; other rows say once, few or many, or leave the size out.

clone_size	d_call	v_call	j_call	cdr3_nt	cdr3_aa
.	.	TRBV6-2/TRBV6-3	TRBJ2-5	TGTGCCAGCAGCGGCAGACAAGAGACCCAGTACTTC	CASSGRQETQYF
few	TRBD1	TRBV3-1	TRBJ2-7	TGTGCCAGCAGCCAAGCCCCGGGACAGGGGCTTCGCGAGCAGTACTTC	CASSQAPGQGLREQYF
.	TRBD2	TRBV6-2/TRBV6-3	TRBJ2-1	TGTGCCAGCGGGCGCCGATTCAGCGGGGCGCCGAATGAGCAGTTCTTC	CASGRRFSGAPNEQFF
few	TRBD1	TRBV24-1	TRBJ2-3	TGTGCCACCAGGGGACAGGGCACAGATACGCAGTATTTT	CATRGQGTDTQYF
.	.	TRBV7-3	TRBJ1-1	TGTGCCAGCAGTCACTCGGTGGGTTTCGAGGCTTTCTTT	CASSHSVGFEAFF
few	.	TRBV5-6	TRBJ1-1	TGTGCCAGCAGCCGCCCCGACAGAAACACTGAAGCTTTCTTT	CASSRPDRNTEAFF
.	.	TRBV6-4	TRBJ2-3	TGTGCCAGCAGTGACGGCGGGTGGGGCACAGATACGCAGTATTTT	CASSDGGWGTDTQYF
many	.	TRBV5-5	TRBJ2-3	TGTGCCAGCAGCTTGGGCCGCCATCTCGCAGATACGCAGTATTTT	CASSLGRHLADTQYF
few	.	TRBV5-5	TRBJ2-5	TGTGCCAGCAGCTTTACCTGGGAGGAGACCCAGTACTTC	CASSFTWEETQYF
.	.	TRBV20-1	TRBJ1-4	TGCAGTGCTAAGATCGGAGAAAAACTGTTTTTT	CSAKIGEKLFF
many	.	TRBV7-2	TRBJ2-1	TGTGCCAGCAGCTTAGGGGTAGGACACAATGAGCAGTTCTTC	CASSLGVGHNEQFF
.	.	TRBV20-1	TRBJ1-4	TGCAGTGCCCCTACAGGATTCGAAAAACTGTTTTTT	CSAPTGFEKLFF
.	.	TRBV28	TRBJ1-6	TGTGCCAGCAGGGACCAACCTAAGTCACCCCTCCACTTT	CASRDQPKSPLHF
.	TRBD2	TRBV20-1	TRBJ2-3	TGCAGTGCTAGCCCCTGGGCGGGGGGTGAATATACGCAGTATTTT	CSASPWAGGEYTQYF
.	.	TRBV11-2	TRBJ2-2	TGTGCCAGCAGCTTAGTCAGGTCGAACACCGGGGAGCTGTTTTTT	CASSLVRSNTGELFF
.	.	TRBV6-5	TRBJ2-2	TGTGCCAGCAGTTACTACTCGGACACCGGGGAGCTGTTTTTT	CASSYYSDTGELFF
.	.	TRBV10-3	TRBJ2-7	TGTGCCATCAGTGACCTGGGAGGCACTTCCTACGAGCAGTACTTC	CAISDLGGTSYEQYF
.	.	TRBV15	TRBJ1-2	TGTGCCACCAGCAGAGGACAGAGCTACACCTTC	CATSRGQSYTF
.	.	TRBV29-1	TRBJ1-1	TGCAGCGTGCGGGATAACACTGAAGCTTTCTTT	CSVRDNTEAFF
few	TRBD1	TRBV12-3/TRBV12-4	TRBJ1-1	TGTGCCAGCAGTCGGGACAGGGGATATGGTGAAGCTTTCTTT	CASSRDRGYGEAFF
few	.	TRBV11-2	TRBJ2-7	TGTGCCAGCAGCCCCGTACCGGGACACAACTACGAGCAGTACTTC	CASSPVPGHNYEQYF
few	.	TRBV20-1	TRBJ1-4	TGCAGTGCTCCTCATAGCGGGGGGGATGAAAAACTGTTTTTT	CSAPHSGGDEKLFF
.	TRBD2	TRBV6-5	TRBJ2-5	TGTGCCAGCAGAGGAGCGGGGAGCCAAGAGACCCAGTACTTC	CASRGAGSQETQYF
.	.	TRBV7-2	TRBJ1-3	TGTGCCAGCAGCGACCGGGCCTACGCCTCTGGAAACACCATATATTTT	CASSDRAYASGNTIYF
.	.	TRBV20-1	TRBJ1-5	TGCAGTGCTTCGACCCAGGGTCCCTTCTTTGACCAGCCCCAGCATTTT	CSASTQGPFFDQPQHF
.	.	TRBV11-2	TRBJ2-4	TGTGCCAGCTCTCAACCGGGGCAAAACATTCAGTACTTC	CASSQPGQNIQYF
.	TRBD1	TRBV5-1	TRBJ2-5	TGCGCCAGCAGCACCGGGACAGGGGGTTTACAAGAGACCCAGTACTTC	CASSTGTGGLQETQYF
few	TRBD2	TRBV7-9	TRBJ2-3	TGTGCCAGCCAGGGCGGGGGGTCTTCCACAGATACGCAGTATTTT	CASQGGGSSTDTQYF
few	TRBD2	TRBV5-1	TRBJ2-1	TGCGCCAGCAGCTTGGCTGCGCGGGGGTCGTACAATGAGCAGTTCTTC	CASSLAARGSYNEQFF
.	TRBD1	TRBV30	TRBJ1-1	TGTGCCTGGAGTGTATTGAGGACAGGGGGCAAAGCTTTCTTT	CAWSVLRTGGKAFF
few	TRBD2	TRBV5-1	TRBJ2-3	TGCGCCAGCAGCCTAGCGGGGCCGACCCTTACTGGCGATACGCAGTATTTT	CASSLAGPTLTGDTQYF
many	TRBD1	TRBV12-3/TRBV12-4	TRBJ1-1	TGTGCCAGCAGTTTGCAGGGGCGATTTGGGGCTACTATCCAGGGGGTAAAAGCTTTCTTT	CASSLQGRFGATIQGVKAFF